This T cell receptor (beta chain) was identified during a study of T cell responses to AZD1222 COVID-19 vaccine. Sequencing was performed with immunoSEQ multiplex PCR; in TCRdb, only in-frame clones are kept and a portion is missing. The sample lists 150,000 or so clones, approximately 90% occurring once. Study results and limitations: Repertoire sampling happened only post peak T cell response. Baseline seropositivity characterized only 5 or 6 AZD1222 recipients. When two AZD1222 doses had been given, Spike-specific TCR breadth and depth rose.

As concerns this clone: The antigen remains undetermined.

The TCR comes from an adult in good health. The sequencing here drew on peripheral blood, taken on day 0 of AZD1222 vaccination.

The CDR3 reads CASSIGWANVLTF. The CDR3 nucleotides read TGTGCCAGCTCAATCGGCTGGGCCAACGTCCTGACTTTC. This chain uses TRBV27 with TRBJ2-6; no reliable D call. Trimming stripped 8 bases from V and 5 bases from J, with 10 bases between. The germline V gene has CDR1 MNHEY and CDR2 SMNVEV (reference sequence). The CDR3 has 13 residues.